Presented here are 32 T cell receptor beta chains from one specimen sequenced in a study of shared clonotypes between healthy human individuals (dated by TCRdb to the early 2020s). CD8 naive samples were obtained by positive selection for CCR7 among CD45RO-negative cells, yielding a CD45RA+CCR7+ population from which TemRA cells were excluded. The method was the immunoSEQ multiplex PCR assay. TCRdb's version of the immuneACCESS table is confined to in-frame rearrangements and falls short of the full clone set. An unresolved V gene accounts for under half of the shortfall where checked; the remainder is of unknown origin. The sample has around 1,900,000 clones on record, over 85% of them singletons. The top ten clones comprise more than 1.5% of the sample. Sequenced input: naive CD8+ T cells from PBMCs. Per the publication, the cell subset or site label means: CD45RA+CCR7+. Every receptor here comes from a man aged 18-30 years in good health. Some clones in this sample may be carry-over from other donors' samples.

This clone was detected only once. This chain links TRBV11-1 with TRBJ2-5, with 7 nucleotides matching TRBD2. The CDR3 contains 14 residues. CDR1 is SGHAT, CDR2 FQDESV, per germline (reference sequence). V was pared by 1 base and J by 5 bases, with 4 bases of the junction left unmatched. The CDR3 here is CASSLVAGRETQYF. The CDR3 coding sequence is TGTGCCAGCAGCTTAGTGGCCGGGAGGGAGACCCAGTACTTC.

This chain uses TRBV5-1 with TRBJ1-1, with 11 bases aligning to TRBD1. Trimming took 4 bases from V and 1 from J; bases not matched to a gene: 12. Per the germline V gene, CDR1 is SGHRS and CDR2 is YFSETQ. The CDR3 is 18 residues long. The CDR3 loop is CASSPPGRDRGANTEAFF. DNA for the CDR3: TGCGCCAGCAGCCCGCCCGGACGGGACAGGGGGGCGAACACTGAAGCTTTCTTT.

This clone was seen just once. The chain couples TRBV9 to TRBJ2-7; perhaps TRBD1 as D (7 bases). The CDR3 has 15 residues. Germline CDR1 is SGDLS and CDR2 is YYNGEE. V gave up 2 bases and J gave up 2 bases, with 14 bases separating them. This CDR3 is CASSVQGGTAYEQYF. The CDR3 nucleotides are TGTGCCAGCAGCGTTCAGGGGGGCACAGCCTACGAGCAGTACTTC.

V gene TRBV4-1 combines with J gene TRBJ2-2; no firm D call. The CDR3 extends over 16 amino acids. V was pared by 1 base and J by 5 bases, with 14 bases between. CDR1 is MGHRA, CDR2 YSYEKL, per germline. In DNA form, the CDR3 reads TGCGCCAGCAGCCAAGGTTGGCCGGGCGTAACCGGGGAGCTGTTTTTT. This encodes CASSQGWPGVTGELFF.

The chain links TRBV19 to TRBJ2-3; D tentatively fits TRBD1 or TRBD2 (6 bases each). V dropped 5 bases and J dropped 3 bases, with 21 bases sitting between them. CDR1 is LNHDA, CDR2 SQIVND, per germline (reference sequence). This CDR3 spans 17 amino acids. CDR3 coding DNA: TGTGCCAGTAGTCACACACAGGGAGAGGGGAGGACAGATACGCAGTATTTT. Translation gives CASSHTQGEGRTDTQYF.

The CDR3 is CASSINTGELFF. The CDR3 DNA reads TGTGCCAGCAGCATCAACACCGGGGAGCTGTTTTTT. This chain links TRBV7-9 with TRBJ2-2; D is unresolved. Germline CDR1 reads SEHNR; CDR2 reads FQNEAQ (reference sequence). V dropped 5 bases and J dropped 2 bases, with 3 bases sitting between them. This CDR3 is 12 amino acids long.

J is TRBJ2-7 and V is TRBV6-5; weak D call: TRBD1 (5 bases). V was shortened by 6 bases and J by 2 bases, with 17 bases between the two germline ends. CDR3 length: 15 amino acids. The germline gives CDR1 MNHEY, CDR2 SVGAGI. The CDR3 DNA reads TGTGCCAGCAGAGGCAGGGTAGGGGATCCCTACGAGCAGTACTTC. Translation: CASRGRVGDPYEQYF.

The rearrangement joins TRBV28 to TRBJ2-1; D is unclear. Deletions cut 3 bases from V and 6 bases from J, with 6 bases between. The germline CDR1 and CDR2 sequences are MDHEN and SYDVKM. The CDR3 contains 12 residues. CDR3 DNA: TGTGCCAGCAGTTTTGTCCGCAATGAGCAGTTCTTC. This sequence encodes CASSFVRNEQFF.

The rearrangement uses TRBV4-1 and TRBJ2-5; no definite D call. Deletions cut 0 bases from V and 2 bases from J, with 10 bases between. This CDR3 is built from 15 residues. Germline values: CDR1 MGHRA, CDR2 YSYEKL. The CDR3 DNA sequence: TGCGCCAGCAGCCAAGAAGGTTACACACAAGAGACCCAGTACTTC. Its protein product is CASSQEGYTQETQYF.

J is TRBJ1-1 and V is TRBV28; D remains ambiguous. Germline CDR1 and CDR2: MDHEN and SYDVKM. The CDR3 has 16 residues. V was shortened by 2 bases and J by 6 bases, with 19 bases between the two germline ends. CDR3 loop: CASSLNRYEGNAEAFF. In nucleotides, the CDR3 is TGTGCCAGCAGTTTAAATCGGTATGAGGGCAACGCTGAAGCTTTCTTT.

The rearrangement links TRBV7-9 to TRBJ2-7, with TRBD1 matching over 10 bases. The CDR3 is made up of 14 amino acids. Germline-derived CDR1 and CDR2 are SEHNR and FQNEAQ (reference sequence). With V trimmed by 5 bases and J by 2 bases, 3 bases remained unmatched. CDR3 DNA sequence: TGTGCCAGCAGCGAGACAGGGGGCACCTACGAGCAGTACTTC. Translated: CASSETGGTYEQYF.

The rearrangement links TRBV27 to TRBJ1-1; no definite D call. Germline V CDR1 and CDR2: MNHEY, SMNVEV (reference sequence). The length of the CDR3 is 17 residues. V was clipped by 0 bases and J by 4 bases, with 18 bases between them. CDR3 protein: CASSLSGGYAIPTEAFF. In DNA form, the CDR3 reads TGTGCCAGCAGTTTATCAGGAGGGTACGCGATTCCCACTGAAGCTTTCTTT.

The gene calls are TRBV5-1 and TRBJ2-1, with TRBD2 matching over 10 bases. Germline values: CDR1 SGHRS, CDR2 YFSETQ. The trim removed 2 bases at V and 9 bases at J, leaving 2 bases unmatched. This CDR3 is 13 amino acids long. This chain's CDR3 is CASSFGLAVEQFF. CDR3 coding DNA: TGCGCCAGCAGCTTCGGACTAGCGGTTGAGCAGTTCTTC.

The chain has TRBV7-8 and TRBJ2-7; possible D gene TRBD2, 5 bases. This CDR3 spans 16 amino acids. Germline lookup yields CDR1 SGHVS and CDR2 FQNEAQ. V shed 2 bases and J shed 2 bases, with 16 bases lying between them. The CDR3 nucleotides read TGTGCCAGCAGCTTATTCACAGCGGATAAGACCTACGAGCAGTACTTC. It is translated as CASSLFTADKTYEQYF.

This chain joins TRBV10-2 and TRBJ1-5; D perhaps matches TRBD1 (6 bases). Germline V gives CDR1 WSHSY, CDR2 SAAADI. The V end lost 1 base, the J end lost 2 bases, and 9 bases lay between the germline ends. This CDR3 contains 15 residues. The CDR3 spells CASSEYRAGNQPQHF. CDR3 bases: TGCGCCAGCAGTGAGTACAGGGCAGGCAATCAGCCCCAGCATTTT.

The V call is TRBV7-2, the J call TRBJ2-1; perhaps TRBD2 as D (6 bases). The germline V and J ends were trimmed by 6 bases and 5 bases, with 11 bases remaining between them. CDR1 and CDR2 (germline): SGHTA, FQGNSA. CDR3 length: 13 amino acids. The CDR3 DNA reads as TGTGCCAGCAGAAACCGGGAGAACAATGAGCAGTTCTTC. The encoded protein is CASRNRENNEQFF.

This chain connects TRBV7-9 to TRBJ2-7, with D tentatively TRBD1 (5 bases). The CDR3 runs to 13 residues. Per the germline V gene, CDR1 is SEHNR and CDR2 is FQNEAQ (reference sequence). Trimming shortened V by 5 bases and J by 2 bases, and 10 bases separated the two germline ends. CDR3 nucleotides: TGTGCCAGCAGCGGCGGACATACCTACGAGCAGTACTTC. Translation gives CASSGGHTYEQYF.

V gene TRBV29-1 combines with J gene TRBJ2-1; 11 nucleotides match TRBD2. Looked up from germline, CDR1 is SQVTM and CDR2 is ANQGSEA. J lost 9 bases, V lost 2 bases, and 6 bases had no gene match. CDR3 size: 14 residues. The DNA for the CDR3 is TGCAGCGTTGAAACTAGCGGGAGACGTGGTGAGCAGTTCTTC. It specifies CSVETSGRRGEQFF.

This chain uses TRBV10-1 with TRBJ2-2; weak D call: TRBD2 (5 bases). CDR1 is WNHNN and CDR2 is SYGVQD in the germline V gene (reference sequence). V was clipped by 3 bases and J by 5 bases, with 10 bases between them. The length of the CDR3 is 14 residues. The CDR3, as DNA: TGCGCCAGCAGTGAAGAGGGTATGACCGGGGAGCTGTTTTTT. Translation gives CASSEEGMTGELFF.

This clone came up a few times. This CDR3 is also generated by other DNA sequences in the sample. V gene TRBV27 combines with J gene TRBJ2-7; TRBD2 is a possible D gene (6 bases). Per the germline V gene, CDR1 is MNHEY and CDR2 is SMNVEV (reference sequence). Deletions cut 3 bases from V and 2 bases from J, with 8 bases between. The CDR3 is made up of 13 amino acids. The DNA for the CDR3 is TGTGCCAGCAGTTTTTCGGGGGCCTACGAGCAGTACTTC. This sequence encodes CASSFSGAYEQYF.

This clone was found once. This rearrangement joins TRBV6-6 to TRBJ2-5; 10 bases align to TRBD1. Trimming removed 3 bases from V and 6 bases from J; junction bases left unmatched: 10. This CDR3 region has 16 residues. CDR1 MNHNY and CDR2 SVGAGI come from the germline V gene (reference sequence). For the CDR3, the DNA is TGTGCCAGCAGTTATCCGCCCGGGACAGGGGTGAAGACCCAGTACTTC. This translates into CASSYPPGTGVKTQYF.

A note on this clone: Additional DNA sequences in this sample encode the identical CDR3. V gene TRBV28 combines with J gene TRBJ2-3; 8 positions agree with TRBD1. V shed 3 bases, J shed 1 base, and the junction held 0 bases outside the gene matches. Germline V gene sequence: CDR1 MDHEN, CDR2 SYDVKM. The CDR3 is made up of 14 amino acids. The CDR3 spells CASSLTGGTDTQYF. The CDR3 bases are TGTGCCAGCAGTTTGACAGGGGGCACAGATACGCAGTATTTT.

This clone was counted a single time. The J gene is TRBJ1-2, the V gene TRBV7-9; no clear D gene. The CDR3 spans 16 residues. Germline V lookup: CDR1 SEHNR, CDR2 FQNEAQ (reference sequence). V lost 5 bases and J lost 2, with 18 bases in between. DNA for the CDR3: TGTGCCAGCAGCGCCTCTTTGGGCAGGAGCAACTATGGCTACACCTTC. Encoded protein: CASSASLGRSNYGYTF.

The V and J genes are TRBV2 and TRBJ2-1; D uncertain. With 1 base removed from V and 8 bases from J, the gap between germline ends came to 12 bases. The CDR3 has 14 amino acids. Germline values: CDR1 SNHLY, CDR2 FYNNEI. CDR3 in amino acids: CASSEGRLAYEQFF. The CDR3 coding sequence is TGTGCCAGCAGTGAAGGCCGGCTGGCATATGAGCAGTTCTTC.

This rearrangement joins TRBV21-1 to TRBJ1-5; TRBD1 is the table's D call, not checked against the DNA. TRBV21-1 represents a pseudogene. The length of the CDR3 is 17 residues. DNA of the CDR3: TGTGCCAGCAGCAAAAGTGGACCAGACAGGGACAATCAGCCCCAGCATTTT. Its translation is CASSKSGPDRDNQPQHF.

This clone has just a few counts. The V and J genes are TRBV13 and TRBJ1-5, with TRBD1 as a possible D gene (5 bases). Germline lookup yields CDR1 PRHDT and CDR2 FYEKMQ (reference sequence). V lost 5 bases, J lost 7 bases, and 9 bases lay in between. This CDR3 has 12 amino acids. The CDR3 DNA is TGTGCCAGCAGCATCCAGGGCCAGCCCCAGCATTTT. Translated, it gives CASSIQGQPQHF.

The chain joins TRBV19 to TRBJ1-2; tentatively, D is TRBD1 (5 bases). The CDR3 consists of 13 residues. V was cut by 5 bases and J by 7 bases, with 14 bases left in between. Germline CDR1 reads LNHDA; CDR2 reads SQIVND (reference sequence). The CDR3 loop is CASSPWGGAGYTF. CDR3 DNA sequence: TGTGCCAGTAGTCCATGGGGGGGTGCTGGCTACACCTTC.

The V call is TRBV19, the J call TRBJ2-7, with unresolved D. Germline V gives CDR1 LNHDA, CDR2 SQIVND (reference sequence). This CDR3 has 14 residues. V lost 4 bases and J 7 bases, leaving 17 bases between the germline ends. DNA of the CDR3: TGTGCCAGTAGTACACATCCAGCCTACGCTGAGCAGTACTTC. It encodes CASSTHPAYAEQYF.

Only a few counts were recorded for this clone. J is TRBJ2-7 and V is TRBV2, with D tentatively TRBD1 (6 bases). Trimming took 7 bases from V and 3 from J, leaving 10 bases between them. This CDR3 has 12 residues. Germline V gives CDR1 SNHLY, CDR2 FYNNEI. CDR3 sequence (DNA): TGTGCCAGCAATGACAGGCTCTACGAGCAGTACTTC. Protein product: CASNDRLYEQYF.

The gene calls are TRBV19 and TRBJ1-1; D is possibly TRBD1 (6 bases). The V gene lost 9 bases and the J gene lost 4 bases, with 18 bases spanning the gap. The CDR3 is 14 residues long. The V gene's germline CDR1 is LNHDA and CDR2 SQIVND (reference sequence). The CDR3 DNA reads TGTGCCAGCACCCTGGGGGGCGCGGGCACTGAAGCTTTCTTT. Translating it yields CASTLGGAGTEAFF.

About this clone itself: Other DNA sequences of this sample code for an identical CDR3. J is TRBJ2-7 and V is TRBV5-6, with D possibly TRBD2 on 6 matching bases. This CDR3 is built from 14 residues. Germline V gene lookup returns CDR1 SGHDT and CDR2 YYEEEE. Trimming shortened V by 4 bases and J by 3 bases, and 14 bases separated the two germline ends. CDR3 nucleotide sequence: TGTGCCAGCAGCCTGGGAGGTTCAAACTACGAGCAGTACTTC. It translates to CASSLGGSNYEQYF.

J is TRBJ1-2 and V is TRBV29-1; D not certain. With 0 bases removed from V and 2 bases from J, the gap between germline ends came to 10 bases. This CDR3 region has 14 residues. Germline V gene lookup returns CDR1 SQVTM and CDR2 ANQGSEA. CDR3 nucleotides: TGCAGCGTTGAAGATGTCGGGCCCAACTATGGCTACACCTTC. Translating gives CSVEDVGPNYGYTF.